This T cell receptor beta chain derives from a study of cytomegalovirus exposure and HLA in healthy donors. The study ran its PCR with 60 Vbeta and 13 Jbeta primers. Sequencing used immunoSEQ multiplex PCR; TCRdb keeps in-frame clones, though not all of them. In all, the sample yields 50,000 or so clones. Broader study findings: Sequencing depth roughly uniform across donors was assumed in presence/absence analyses. Among donors in an Asian-associated ancestry cluster, a later analysis reportedly found fewer N-insertions than the approximately 700-donor mean. A highly shared variant cluster was judged a likely technical artifact.

About this clone: Its matching antigen is unknown.

Germline V gene sequence: CDR1 LGHNA, CDR2 YSLEER. Trimming removed 4 bases from V and 2 bases from J, with 11 bases in between. This CDR3 region has 14 residues. V and J are TRBV4-3 and TRBJ1-2; perhaps TRBD1 as D (6 bases). This receptor was identified in a middle-aged man in good health and CMV-seropositive. The sample consisted of PBMCs. The DNA of the CDR3 is TGCGCCAGCAGCCCAAGTGGGGGCAACTATGGCTACACCTTC. This encodes CASSPSGGNYGYTF.